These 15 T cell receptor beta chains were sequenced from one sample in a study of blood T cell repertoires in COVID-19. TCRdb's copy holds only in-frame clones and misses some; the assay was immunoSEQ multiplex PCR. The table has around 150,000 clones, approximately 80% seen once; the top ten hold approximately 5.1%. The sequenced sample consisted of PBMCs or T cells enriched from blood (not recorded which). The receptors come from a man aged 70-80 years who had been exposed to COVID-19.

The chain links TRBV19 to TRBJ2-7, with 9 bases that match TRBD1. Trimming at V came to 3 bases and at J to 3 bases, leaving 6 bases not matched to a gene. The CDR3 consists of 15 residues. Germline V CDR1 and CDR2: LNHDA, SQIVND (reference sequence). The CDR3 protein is CASSIVQGARYEQYF. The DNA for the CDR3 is TGTGCCAGTAGTATCGTACAGGGGGCTCGCTACGAGCAGTACTTC.

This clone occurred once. The CDR3 sequence: CASSHFGQGSYEQYF. The CDR3 DNA follows: TGTGCCAGCAGCCACTTTGGGCAGGGTTCCTACGAGCAGTACTTC. The chain uses TRBV7-9 and TRBJ2-7, with a weak D call TRBD1 (5 bases). Germline CDR1 SEHNR, CDR2 FQNEAQ (reference sequence). The V end was cut by 5 bases, the J end by 1 base, with 15 bases between. The CDR3 contains 15 residues.

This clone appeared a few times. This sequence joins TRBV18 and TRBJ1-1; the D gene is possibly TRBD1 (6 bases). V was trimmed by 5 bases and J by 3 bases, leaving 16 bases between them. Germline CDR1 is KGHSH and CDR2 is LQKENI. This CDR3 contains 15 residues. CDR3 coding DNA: TGTGCCAGCTCATCCAGTCAGGACAGCTACACTGAAGCTTTCTTT. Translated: CASSSSQDSYTEAFF. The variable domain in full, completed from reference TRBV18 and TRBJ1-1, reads NAGVMQNPRHLVRRRGQEARLRCSPMKGHSHVYWYRQLPEEGLKFMVYLQKENIIDESGMPKERFSAEFPKEGPSILRIQQVVRGDSAAYFCASSSSQDSYTEAFFGQGTRLTVV.

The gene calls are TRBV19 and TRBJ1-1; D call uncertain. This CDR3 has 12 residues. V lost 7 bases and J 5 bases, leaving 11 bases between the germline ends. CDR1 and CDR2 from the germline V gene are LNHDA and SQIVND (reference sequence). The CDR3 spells CASIHGSTEAFF. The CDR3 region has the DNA TGTGCCAGTATCCACGGGTCAACTGAAGCTTTCTTT.

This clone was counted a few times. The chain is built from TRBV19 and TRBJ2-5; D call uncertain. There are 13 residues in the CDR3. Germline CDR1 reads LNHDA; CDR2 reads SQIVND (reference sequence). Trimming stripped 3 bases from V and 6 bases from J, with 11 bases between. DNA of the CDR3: TGTGCCAGTAGTATCCGGCGGCAGCAGACCCAGTACTTC. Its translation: CASSIRRQQTQYF.

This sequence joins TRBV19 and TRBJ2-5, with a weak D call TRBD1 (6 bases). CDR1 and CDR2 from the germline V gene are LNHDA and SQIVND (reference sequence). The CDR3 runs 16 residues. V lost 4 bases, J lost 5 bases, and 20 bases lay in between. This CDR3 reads CASSTAQGGMGETQYF. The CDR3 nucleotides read TGTGCCAGTAGTACAGCGCAAGGGGGAATGGGGGAGACCCAGTACTTC.

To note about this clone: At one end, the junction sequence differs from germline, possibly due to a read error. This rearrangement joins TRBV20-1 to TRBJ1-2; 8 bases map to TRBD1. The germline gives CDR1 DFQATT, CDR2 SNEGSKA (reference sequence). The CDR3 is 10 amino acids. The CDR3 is CSDGAETGDF. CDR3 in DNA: TGCAGTGATGGTGCGGAGACAGGGGACTTC.

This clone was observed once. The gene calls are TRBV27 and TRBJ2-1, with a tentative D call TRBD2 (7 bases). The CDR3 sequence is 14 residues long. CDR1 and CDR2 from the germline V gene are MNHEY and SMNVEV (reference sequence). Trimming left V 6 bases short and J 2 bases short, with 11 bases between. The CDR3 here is CASSWGGPYNEQFF. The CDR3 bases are TGTGCCAGCAGCTGGGGGGGGCCCTACAATGAGCAGTTCTTC.

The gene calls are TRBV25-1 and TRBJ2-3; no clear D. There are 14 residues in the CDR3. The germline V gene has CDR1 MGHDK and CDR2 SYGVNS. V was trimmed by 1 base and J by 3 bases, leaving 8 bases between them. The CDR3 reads CASSEFPPTDTQYF. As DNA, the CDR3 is TGTGCCAGCAGTGAATTTCCCCCTACAGATACGCAGTATTTT.

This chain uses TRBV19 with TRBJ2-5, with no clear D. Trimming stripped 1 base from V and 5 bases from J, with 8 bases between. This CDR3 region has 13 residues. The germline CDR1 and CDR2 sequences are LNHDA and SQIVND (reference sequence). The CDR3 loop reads CASSIARLETQYF. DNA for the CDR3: TGTGCCAGTAGTATAGCCCGACTGGAGACCCAGTACTTC.

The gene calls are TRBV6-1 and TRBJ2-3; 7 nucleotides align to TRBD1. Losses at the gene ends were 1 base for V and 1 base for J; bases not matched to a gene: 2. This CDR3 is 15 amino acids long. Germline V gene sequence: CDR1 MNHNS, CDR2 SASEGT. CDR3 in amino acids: CASSEGTGRTDTQYF. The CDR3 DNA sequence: TGTGCCAGCAGTGAAGGGACAGGACGCACAGATACGCAGTATTTT.

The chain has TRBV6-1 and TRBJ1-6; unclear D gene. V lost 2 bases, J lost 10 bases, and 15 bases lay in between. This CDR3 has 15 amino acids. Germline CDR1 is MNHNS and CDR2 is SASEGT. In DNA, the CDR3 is TGTGCCAGCAGTGAAATGAGGCCCGCGTCCTCACCCCTCCACTTT. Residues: CASSEMRPASSPLHF.

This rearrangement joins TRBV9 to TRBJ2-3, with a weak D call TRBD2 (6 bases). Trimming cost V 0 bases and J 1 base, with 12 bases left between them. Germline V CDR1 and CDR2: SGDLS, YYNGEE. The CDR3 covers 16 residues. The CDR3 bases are TGTGCCAGCAGCGTAGCTCCCGGGAGTCGCACAGATACGCAGTATTTT. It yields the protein CASSVAPGSRTDTQYF.

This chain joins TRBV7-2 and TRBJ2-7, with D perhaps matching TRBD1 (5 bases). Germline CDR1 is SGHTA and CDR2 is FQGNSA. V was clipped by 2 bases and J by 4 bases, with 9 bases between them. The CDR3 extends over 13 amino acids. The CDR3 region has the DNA TGTGCCAGCAGCTTAAACCAGGGATACGAGCAGTACTTC. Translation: CASSLNQGYEQYF. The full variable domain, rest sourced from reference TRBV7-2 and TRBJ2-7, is GAGVSQSPSNKVTEKGKDVELRCDPISGHTALYWYRQSLGQGLEFLIYFQGNSAPDKSGLPSDRFSAERTGGSVSTLTIQRTQQEDSAVYLCASSLNQGYEQYFGPGTRLTVT.

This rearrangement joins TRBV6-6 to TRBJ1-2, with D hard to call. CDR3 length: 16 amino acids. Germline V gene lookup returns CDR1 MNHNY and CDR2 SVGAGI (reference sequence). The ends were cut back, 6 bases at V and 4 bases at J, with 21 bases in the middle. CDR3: CASSRPYESFVYGYTF. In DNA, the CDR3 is TGTGCCAGCAGCCGACCATACGAGTCTTTTGTCTATGGCTACACCTTC.